The sequence of this T cell receptor (beta chain) was determined in a study of blood T cells in healthy people across ages. The second PCR ran roughly 7 to 11 cycles with a sample-barcoded 5' primer and J-beta primers. TCRdb re-called the 5' RACE reads with MiXCR, one entry per CDR3 protein. This table holds around 820,000 distinct CDR3 sequences, approximately 25% found once. These data are also associated with another study on T cells of mothers and their children.

The specimen sequenced was blood. This TCR came from a boy aged 5-17 years in good health.

The CDR3 nucleotides are TGTGCCAGCAGTTCAGTAGGCACTTCGTGGTTTTTT. Translated, it gives CASSSVGTSWFF. The chain couples TRBV28 to TRBJ1-4; D not certain. CDR1 is MDHEN, CDR2 SYDVKM, per germline. V lost 4 bases and J lost 16, with 16 bases in between. This CDR3 spans 12 amino acids.